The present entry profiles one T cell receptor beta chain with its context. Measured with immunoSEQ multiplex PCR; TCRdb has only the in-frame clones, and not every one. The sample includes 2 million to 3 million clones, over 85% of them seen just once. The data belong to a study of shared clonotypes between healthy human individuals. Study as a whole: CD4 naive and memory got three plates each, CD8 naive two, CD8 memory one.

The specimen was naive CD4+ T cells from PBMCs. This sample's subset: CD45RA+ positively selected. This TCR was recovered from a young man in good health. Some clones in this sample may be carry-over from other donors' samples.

CDR3 amino acids: CASSLEPRRLDTQYF. The DNA for the CDR3 is TGTGCCAGCAGCTTAGAGCCCCGACGGTTAGATACGCAGTATTTT. The gene calls are TRBV7-2 and TRBJ2-3; no clear D. The germline gives CDR1 SGHTA, CDR2 FQGNSA. Trimming left V 1 base short and J 5 bases short, with 13 bases between. The CDR3 consists of 15 residues.